These T cell receptor beta chains were read from a single sample in a study of blood T cell repertoires in COVID-19. Data came from immunoSEQ multiplex PCR; TCRdb stores just in-frame clones and leaves some out. Seen here are hundreds of thousands of clones, about four fifths observed once, and the top ten hold more than 4.5%. The specimen was PBMCs or T cells enriched from blood (not recorded which). Receptor source: a woman between 45 and 65 years old who had been exposed to COVID-19. Both conserved end residues are part of each CDR3. The order of the fields is J gene, D gene, clone size, V gene, CDR3 DNA, CDR3 protein. A D gene is named only where the DNA matches it firmly. Rows give clone size only sometimes, using once, few, many, or a class for an expanded clone.

TRBJ2-5	-	once	TRBV5-6	TGTGCCAGCAGCTTGGACAGGGTCTCCCCAGAGACCCAGTACTTC	CASSLDRVSPETQYF
TRBJ2-3	-	-	TRBV10-3	TGTGCCATCAGTGAGGGGGGGGCTTCGAATACGCAGTATTTT	CAISEGGASNTQYF
TRBJ2-3	TRBD2	-	TRBV24-1	TGTGCCACCAGTGAGGTAGCGGGGGGGTACCTACGGCAGTATTTT	CATSEVAGGYLRQYF
TRBJ1-2	TRBD1	-	TRBV9	TGTGCCAGCAGCGCGGGACAGGGAACTTATGGCTACACCTTC	CASSAGQGTYGYTF
TRBJ2-1	-	few	TRBV18	TGTGCCAGCTCACCACCATCAGGGGTAGGGACTGAGCAGTTCTTC	CASSPPSGVGTEQFF
TRBJ1-1	-	-	TRBV6-5	TGTGCCAGCACGGGCGACAGTTTTAGGTCGACTGAAGCTTTCTTT	CASTGDSFRSTEAFF
TRBJ1-1	TRBD1	-	TRBV6-5	TGTGCCAGCAGTTGGACAGGGAATACTGAAGCTTTCTTT	CASSWTGNTEAFF
TRBJ2-5	-	-	TRBV6-5	TGTGCCAGCAGTTCCCTCGGGACAACTAAAGAGACCCAGTACTTC	CASSSLGTTKETQYF
TRBJ2-5	-	-	TRBV30	TGTGCCTGGAGTAGGTCAGGAGGGGAGACCCAGTACTTC	CAWSRSGGETQYF
TRBJ2-2	TRBD2	-	TRBV7-3	TGTGCCAGCAGCCCTAGCGGGGGCCTAGCCGGGGAGCTGTTTTTT	CASSPSGGLAGELFF
TRBJ1-1	-	-	TRBV28	TGTGCCAGCAGCCAAAAGCGACTAAGTACAGCTTTCTTT	CASSQKRLSTAFF
TRBJ2-7	TRBD1	-	TRBV11-2	TGTGCCAGCAGCTTAAGGGGACAGGGAAGCCACGAGCAGTACTTC	CASSLRGQGSHEQYF
TRBJ2-5	TRBD1	-	TRBV3-1/TRBV3-2	TGTGCCAGCAGCATCAATTACCGGGACAGCCACTTCCCGGAGACCCAGTACTTC	CASSINYRDSHFPETQYF
TRBJ2-3	-	-	TRBV6-2/TRBV6-3	TGTGCCAGCAGCCGGACGGGAAGCACAGATACGCAGTATTTT	CASSRTGSTDTQYF
TRBJ1-4	-	-	TRBV6-5	TGTGCCAGCAGTTATTGGTCCCCAGGCGATGAAAAACTGTTTTTT	CASSYWSPGDEKLFF
TRBJ2-7	TRBD1	-	TRBV15	TGTGCCACCAGCAGAGATCGGAGGACAGGGGGCGACGAGCAGTACTTC	CATSRDRRTGGDEQYF
TRBJ2-1	TRBD2	-	TRBV6-6	TGTGCCAGCAGTTACTGGCGGGGGGAAGGAAATGAGCAGTTCTTC	CASSYWRGEGNEQFF
TRBJ2-3	-	-	TRBV6-1	TGTGCCAGCAGTGAGATGCACCGGAACAGACCAGGGACTAGCACAGATACGCAGTATTTT	CASSEMHRNRPGTSTDTQYF
TRBJ2-6	TRBD2	-	TRBV5-1	TGCGCCAGCAGCCAGCGGACTAGCGGAGACATCCCTGGGGCCAACGTCCTGACTTTC	CASSQRTSGDIPGANVLTF
TRBJ2-7	-	-	TRBV11-2	TGTGCCAGCAGCTTACGGCTGGCAGGGGTGGACTACGAGCAGTACTTC	CASSLRLAGVDYEQYF
TRBJ1-6	TRBD1	-	TRBV9	TGTGCCAGCAGCGTCCGGGACAGTCCTTTACCCCTCCACTTT	CASSVRDSPLPLHF
TRBJ1-6	TRBD1	once	TRBV14	TGTGCCAGCAGCCAATTACAGGGGGCGAATTCACCCCTCCACTTT	CASSQLQGANSPLHF
TRBJ1-2	-	-	TRBV10-3	TGTGCCATCAGTGAAGAGGCGTCGAACTATGGCTACACCTTC	CAISEEASNYGYTF
TRBJ1-1	-	-	TRBV29-1	TGCAGCGTCCTTAAGGGTAGGGGTGGCACTGAAGCTTTCTTT	CSVLKGRGGTEAFF
TRBJ2-1	-	-	TRBV5-1	TGCGCCAGCAGCTTGCAGGGCGACAATGAGCAGTTCTTC	CASSLQGDNEQFF
TRBJ1-6	TRBD1	once	TRBV30	TGTGCCTGGAGTAAGGACAGGCTCCAGGTACCCCTCCACTTT	CAWSKDRLQVPLHF
TRBJ1-1	-	-	TRBV21-1	TGTGCCAGCAGCAAAGTTCGGGGGGTGCCGAACACTGAAGCTTTCTTT	CASSKVRGVPNTEAFF
TRBJ1-1	-	-	TRBV30	TGTGCCTGGACTTCTGGTGGGGGCGCTGAAGCTTTCTTT	CAWTSGGGAEAFF
TRBJ1-3	TRBD1	-	TRBV7-3	TGTGCCAGCAGCTACGGGACAGAAGGGTCTGGAAACACCATATATTTT	CASSYGTEGSGNTIYF
TRBJ2-1	-	-	TRBV7-6	TGTGCCAGCAGCACCACATCCCCCGGACACGTGCTTAATGAGCAGTTCTTC	CASSTTSPGHVLNEQFF
TRBJ1-1	-	few	TRBV15	TGTGCCACCGCAGGACAGACGAACACTGAAGCTTTCTTT	CATAGQTNTEAFF
TRBJ2-5	-	-	TRBV5-4	TGTGCCAGCAGCCCCGACACGTTAGAGACCCAGTACTTC	CASSPDTLETQYF
TRBJ2-7	TRBD1	-	TRBV28	TGTGCCAGCAGTCAGGGGGCGGGAACCTACGAGCAGTACTTC	CASSQGAGTYEQYF
TRBJ1-1	TRBD1	once	TRBV3-1/TRBV3-2	TGTGCCAGCAGCCTAAAGACAGGGGCAAGAACTGAAGCTTTCTTT	CASSLKTGARTEAFF
TRBJ2-7	TRBD1	-	TRBV11-2	TGTGCCAGCAGCAACCGGGACAGCCTAGGCTCCTACGAGCAGTACTTC	CASSNRDSLGSYEQYF
TRBJ1-6	-	-	TRBV19	TGTGCCAGTAGTGGAGTGGCGAATTCACCCCTCCACTTT	CASSGVANSPLHF
TRBJ1-2	TRBD1	-	TRBV27	TGTGCCAGCAGTCCATTCCGGACAGGCCGGGAGGGCTACACCTTC	CASSPFRTGREGYTF
TRBJ2-2	-	-	TRBV14	TGTGCCAGCAGCCAAGAAACCCGGAGTAACACCGGGGAGCTGTTTTTT	CASSQETRSNTGELFF
TRBJ1-3	-	once	TRBV2	TGTGCCAGCAGTGAACAGGGGCTGAACACCATATATTTT	CASSEQGLNTIYF
TRBJ2-5	-	-	TRBV7-5	TGTGCCAGAAGCTTAGTGGCGGGGGCAAAAGAGACCCAGTACTTC	CARSLVAGAKETQYF
TRBJ2-2	TRBD2	-	TRBV29-1	TGCAGCGTGCTCACTAGCGGGGGGTACACCGGGGAGCTGTTTTTT	CSVLTSGGYTGELFF
TRBJ1-5	-	-	TRBV2	TGTGCCAGCAGTTGGAGTTCTAATAGCAATCAGCCCCAGCATTTT	CASSWSSNSNQPQHF
TRBJ1-1	-	-	TRBV10-3	TGTGCCATCAGTGAGTCGATAGGGAGGGTTGGAACTGAAGCTTTCTTT	CAISESIGRVGTEAFF
TRBJ1-5	-	once	TRBV7-9	TGTGCCAGCGGAGGGGTCTCGCAGCCCCAGCATTTT	CASGGVSQPQHF
TRBJ1-2	TRBD1	-	TRBV4-3	TGCGCCAGCAGCCAACCGGGACAGGGCCTCTATGGCTACACCTTC	CASSQPGQGLYGYTF
TRBJ1-4	TRBD1	-	TRBV6-5	TGTGCCAGCAGCGCCGGGACAGGGAAGGAAAAACTGTTTTTT	CASSAGTGKEKLFF
TRBJ2-1	-	-	TRBV18	TGTGCCAGCTCAAGTGGCCTTAGCAACTATGAGCAGTTCTTC	CASSSGLSNYEQFF
TRBJ1-3	-	-	TRBV10-3	TGTGCCATCACACCAGGGCCGACAAACACCATATATTTT	CAITPGPTNTIYF
TRBJ2-7	-	-	TRBV7-9	TGTGCCAGCAGCTTCGCAGGGGCCTACGAGCAGTACTTC	CASSFAGAYEQYF
TRBJ2-3	TRBD1	-	TRBV24-1	TGTGCCACCAGTGATCCGGGACAGGGATTCGGCACAGATACGCAGTATTTT	CATSDPGQGFGTDTQYF
TRBJ1-1	TRBD1	-	TRBV10-3	TGTGCCATCAACCCACAGGGGAGAGACACTGAAGCTTTCTTT	CAINPQGRDTEAFF